This T cell receptor beta chain was captured by sequencing in a study of T cells in tumors after PD-1 blockade. Study-level information: Treatment was either pembrolizumab 200 mg every 3 weeks or cemiplimab 350 mg every 2 weeks.

On this clone: Different DNA sequences within this sample yield the same CDR3.

The junction had 9 bases not matched to a gene; V was cut back by 3 bases and J by 7 bases. The CDR3 length is 15 residues. CDR1 and CDR2 from the germline V gene are LNHDA and SQIVND (reference sequence). Genomic DNA template from tumor biopsies or peripheral blood, roughly 616 ng to 6,004 ng input. Clones were read by immunoSEQ multiplex PCR, and TCRdb kept only the in-frame ones, dropping some. The repertoire holds roughly 19,000 clones, roughly 73% seen once, with 20% to 30% in the top ten. The chain links TRBV19 to TRBJ2-7; 10 bases align to TRBD2. This clonotype was obtained from a human donor with basal cell carcinoma. The sample was PBMCs, taken before anti-PD-1 treatment. CDR3 amino acids: CASSIGTSDFGEQYF. The CDR3 DNA reads as TGTGCCAGTAGTATCGGGACTAGCGATTTCGGTGAGCAGTACTTC.